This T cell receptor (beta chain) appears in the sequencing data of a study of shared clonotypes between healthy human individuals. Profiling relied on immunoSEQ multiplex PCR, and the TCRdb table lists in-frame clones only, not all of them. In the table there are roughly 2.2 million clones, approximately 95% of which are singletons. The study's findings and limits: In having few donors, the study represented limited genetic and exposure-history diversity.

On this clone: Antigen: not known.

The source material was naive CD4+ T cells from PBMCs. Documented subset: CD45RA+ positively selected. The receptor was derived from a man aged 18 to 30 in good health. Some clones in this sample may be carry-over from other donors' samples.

CDR3 sequence: CASSSGLSASTDTQYF. DNA of the CDR3: TGTGCCAGCAGCTCTGGACTGAGTGCTAGCACAGATACGCAGTATTTT. This sequence joins TRBV7-8 and TRBJ2-3; a weak D match, TRBD2 (5 bases). Trimming stripped 4 bases from V and 0 bases from J, with 14 bases between. The germline CDR1 and CDR2 sequences are SGHVS and FQNEAQ. The CDR3 consists of 16 residues.